Listed below are T cell receptor beta chains from one sample, sequenced in a study of blood T cell repertoires in COVID-19. Assay used: immunoSEQ multiplex PCR; TCRdb lists only in-frame clones, some missing. The sample yields hundreds of thousands of clones, more than 80% seen once. The specimen sequenced was PBMCs or T cells enriched from blood (not recorded which). These TCRs come from a man aged 45-60 years who had been exposed to COVID-19. CDR3s include the opening cysteine and the closing phenylalanine or tryptophan. A D gene is named only where the DNA matches it firmly. The listing skips clone size in some rows; elsewhere it reads once, few, many or a size class.

len: 14; d_gene: TRBD1; v_gene: TRBV6-5; abundance: NA; j_gene: TRBJ1-2; CDR3nt: TGTGCCACCGGTCGGACAGGTAAAAACTATGGCTACACCTTC; CDR3aa: CATGRTGKNYGYTF
len: 13; d_gene: NA; v_gene: TRBV5-6; abundance: NA; j_gene: TRBJ1-1; CDR3nt: TGTGCCAGCAGCTTGGGTGGGAGGACTGAAGCTTTCTTT; CDR3aa: CASSLGGRTEAFF
len: 15; d_gene: NA; v_gene: TRBV27; abundance: medium-sized; j_gene: TRBJ2-5; CDR3nt: TGTGCCAGCAGTCCCCAAGCGGCAGGCCAAGAGACCCAGTACTTC; CDR3aa: CASSPQAAGQETQYF
len: 14; d_gene: NA; v_gene: TRBV10-3; abundance: NA; j_gene: TRBJ1-1; CDR3nt: TGTGCCATCATGGGGGCCGGATCGAACACTGAAGCTTTCTTT; CDR3aa: CAIMGAGSNTEAFF
len: 15; d_gene: TRBD1; v_gene: TRBV3-1/TRBV3-2; abundance: once; j_gene: TRBJ2-1; CDR3nt: TGTGCCAGCAGCCCCCGGGACAGGGGCTACAATGAGCAGTTCTTC; CDR3aa: CASSPRDRGYNEQFF
len: 14; d_gene: NA; v_gene: TRBV19; abundance: NA; j_gene: TRBJ1-1; CDR3nt: TGTGCCAGTAGTGAGACAGCCCTTCAGGATGAAGCTTTCTTT; CDR3aa: CASSETALQDEAFF
len: 15; d_gene: NA; v_gene: TRBV7-8; abundance: NA; j_gene: TRBJ2-2; CDR3nt: TGTGCCAGCAGCCTATTAGTATCGGTCACCGGGGAGCTGTTTTTT; CDR3aa: CASSLLVSVTGELFF
len: 13; d_gene: TRBD1; v_gene: TRBV2; abundance: NA; j_gene: TRBJ1-1; CDR3nt: TGTGCCAGCAGAAACAGGGGGGAGACTGAAGCTTTCTTT; CDR3aa: CASRNRGETEAFF
len: 14; d_gene: NA; v_gene: TRBV27; abundance: once; j_gene: TRBJ1-2; CDR3nt: TGTGCCAGCAGTCTCGGACAGTTTAACTATGGCTACACCTTC; CDR3aa: CASSLGQFNYGYTF
len: 16; d_gene: TRBD2; v_gene: TRBV4-2; abundance: NA; j_gene: TRBJ2-7; CDR3nt: TGTGCCAGCAGCCAACAGACTAGCGGGGGCTCCTACGAGCAGTACTTC; CDR3aa: CASSQQTSGGSYEQYF
len: 14; d_gene: NA; v_gene: TRBV6-1; abundance: few; j_gene: TRBJ2-7; CDR3nt: TGTGCCAGCAGTGAAGTTCAGGGCGTCAACGAGCAGTACTTC; CDR3aa: CASSEVQGVNEQYF
len: 15; d_gene: TRBD2; v_gene: TRBV4-2; abundance: NA; j_gene: TRBJ2-1; CDR3nt: TGTGCCAGCAGCCAAGTCGGACTAGCGGGGACTGAGCAGTTCTTC; CDR3aa: CASSQVGLAGTEQFF
len: 15; d_gene: NA; v_gene: TRBV5-1; abundance: NA; j_gene: TRBJ2-3; CDR3nt: TGCGCCAGCAGCTTACGACAGCCCAGCACAGATACGCAGTATTTT; CDR3aa: CASSLRQPSTDTQYF
len: 16; d_gene: TRBD2; v_gene: TRBV5-4; abundance: once; j_gene: TRBJ2-3; CDR3nt: TGTGCCAGCAGCACCCCGACTAGCGGGGGCACAGATACGCAGTATTTT; CDR3aa: CASSTPTSGGTDTQYF
len: 12; d_gene: NA; v_gene: TRBV28; abundance: NA; j_gene: TRBJ1-1; CDR3nt: TGTGCCAGCAGTTTTGCTTTACGAGGAGCTTTCTTT; CDR3aa: CASSFALRGAFF
len: 13; d_gene: TRBD1; v_gene: TRBV3-1/TRBV3-2; abundance: few; j_gene: TRBJ2-3; CDR3nt: TGTGCCAGCAGCCAAGGGACAGGCGATACGCAGTATTTT; CDR3aa: CASSQGTGDTQYF
len: 14; d_gene: TRBD2; v_gene: TRBV14; abundance: NA; j_gene: TRBJ2-1; CDR3nt: TGTGCCAGCAGCCAAGCCCCGGGGGGGGCGATGCGGTTCTTC; CDR3aa: CASSQAPGGAMRFF
len: 14; d_gene: NA; v_gene: TRBV18; abundance: NA; j_gene: TRBJ1-1; CDR3nt: TGTGCCAGCTCACCACGCGAGGGTCTTTTTGAAGCTTTCTTT; CDR3aa: CASSPREGLFEAFF
len: 16; d_gene: TRBD2; v_gene: TRBV13; abundance: NA; j_gene: TRBJ2-2; CDR3nt: TGTGCCAGCAGCCCCCCTAGCGGGGGGGCCTCCGGGGAGCTGTTTTTT; CDR3aa: CASSPPSGGASGELFF
len: 14; d_gene: NA; v_gene: TRBV5-1; abundance: NA; j_gene: TRBJ2-6; CDR3nt: TGCGCCAGCCGCGACAGCTCTGGGGCCAACGTCCTGACTTTC; CDR3aa: CASRDSSGANVLTF
len: 13; d_gene: NA; v_gene: TRBV7-2; abundance: once; j_gene: TRBJ2-7; CDR3nt: TGTGCCAGCAGCACATCCTACAGGGCCGAGCAGTACTTC; CDR3aa: CASSTSYRAEQYF
len: 16; d_gene: NA; v_gene: TRBV18; abundance: NA; j_gene: TRBJ2-5; CDR3nt: TGTGCCAGCTCACCACCAAGGGCAGCGGGCACGGAGACCCAGTACTTC; CDR3aa: CASSPPRAAGTETQYF
len: 17; d_gene: TRBD2; v_gene: TRBV7-2; abundance: once; j_gene: TRBJ2-1; CDR3nt: TGTGCCAGCAGCTTAATCGTCGGCGGGGGCTCCTACAATGAGCAGTTCTTC; CDR3aa: CASSLIVGGGSYNEQFF
len: 19; d_gene: TRBD2; v_gene: TRBV11-3; abundance: NA; j_gene: TRBJ2-2; CDR3nt: TGTGCCAGCAGCTTAGGTTCCCGACCCGGGGGGGCTAACACCGGGGAGCTGTTTTTT; CDR3aa: CASSLGSRPGGANTGELFF
len: 12; d_gene: NA; v_gene: TRBV12-3/TRBV12-4; abundance: NA; j_gene: TRBJ1-3; CDR3nt: TGTGCCAGCAGCTTCAGTGGAAACACCATATATTTT; CDR3aa: CASSFSGNTIYF
len: 16; d_gene: NA; v_gene: TRBV2; abundance: NA; j_gene: TRBJ1-5; CDR3nt: TGTGCCAGCAGTGAAGTACAGTCAGTGCGCAATCAGCCCCAGCATTTT; CDR3aa: CASSEVQSVRNQPQHF
len: 16; d_gene: TRBD2; v_gene: TRBV7-7; abundance: NA; j_gene: TRBJ2-5; CDR3nt: TGTGCTAGCAGCCAAGCGGGAGGGCGGGGCCGAGAGACCCAGTACTTC; CDR3aa: CASSQAGGRGRETQYF
len: 13; d_gene: NA; v_gene: TRBV4-1; abundance: once; j_gene: TRBJ1-5; CDR3nt: TGCGCCAGCAGCCAAGTATTACAGCAGCCCCAGCATTTT; CDR3aa: CASSQVLQQPQHF
len: 17; d_gene: NA; v_gene: TRBV7-9; abundance: NA; j_gene: TRBJ2-2; CDR3nt: TGTGCCAGCAGTCCCTTAATACGAACCCCAGGGACCGGGGAGCTGTTTTTT; CDR3aa: CASSPLIRTPGTGELFF
len: 18; d_gene: TRBD2; v_gene: TRBV11-3; abundance: NA; j_gene: TRBJ2-2; CDR3nt: TGTGCCAGCAGCTCGCAGACTAGCGGGAGTTTGAACACCGGGGAGCTGTTTTTT; CDR3aa: CASSSQTSGSLNTGELFF
len: 16; d_gene: TRBD1; v_gene: TRBV5-1; abundance: NA; j_gene: TRBJ1-1; CDR3nt: TGCGCCAGCAGTCCCCGACAGGGAAAGAAGAACACTGAAGCTTTCTTT; CDR3aa: CASSPRQGKKNTEAFF
len: 14; d_gene: TRBD1; v_gene: TRBV28; abundance: NA; j_gene: TRBJ2-5; CDR3nt: TGTGCCAGTCACAGGGGCCCCAGTCAAGAGACCCAGTACTTC; CDR3aa: CASHRGPSQETQYF
len: 17; d_gene: NA; v_gene: TRBV5-4; abundance: NA; j_gene: TRBJ2-3; CDR3nt: TGTGCCAGCAGCTTGACGGGGAAGGGGAGGTGGGCAGATACGCAGTATTTT; CDR3aa: CASSLTGKGRWADTQYF
len: 16; d_gene: TRBD2; v_gene: TRBV5-1; abundance: NA; j_gene: TRBJ2-3; CDR3nt: TGCGCCAGCAGACCCCTAGCGGGAGATCCCACAGATACGCAGTATTTT; CDR3aa: CASRPLAGDPTDTQYF
len: 14; d_gene: NA; v_gene: TRBV5-4; abundance: NA; j_gene: TRBJ1-3; CDR3nt: TGTGCCAGCAGCTTGACAGGCTCTGGAAACACCATATATTTT; CDR3aa: CASSLTGSGNTIYF
len: 14; d_gene: NA; v_gene: TRBV2; abundance: NA; j_gene: TRBJ1-4; CDR3nt: TGTGCCAGCAGTGAACAGGCAGTCTGGGAAAAACTGTTTTTT; CDR3aa: CASSEQAVWEKLFF
len: 15; d_gene: TRBD1; v_gene: TRBV25-1; abundance: NA; j_gene: TRBJ1-2; CDR3nt: TGTGCCAGCAGTGGTCAGACAGGGGGCCGGACTGGCTACACCTTC; CDR3aa: CASSGQTGGRTGYTF
len: 14; d_gene: TRBD2; v_gene: TRBV2; abundance: NA; j_gene: TRBJ2-1; CDR3nt: TGTGCCAGTCGGTCGGGACTAGACCACAATGAGCAGTTCTTC; CDR3aa: CASRSGLDHNEQFF
len: 14; d_gene: TRBD1; v_gene: TRBV29-1; abundance: NA; j_gene: TRBJ2-2; CDR3nt: TGCAGCGCCGCAAGGACAGGGAACACCGGGGAGCTGTTTTTT; CDR3aa: CSAARTGNTGELFF
len: 15; d_gene: NA; v_gene: TRBV25-1; abundance: NA; j_gene: TRBJ2-2; CDR3nt: TGTGCCAGCACCCAAGGGGCGGAAAACACCGGGGAGCTGTTTTTT; CDR3aa: CASTQGAENTGELFF
len: 16; d_gene: NA; v_gene: TRBV5-1; abundance: NA; j_gene: TRBJ1-3; CDR3nt: TGCGCCAGCAGCTTGTGGCCAGGGGTGTCTGGAAACACCATATATTTT; CDR3aa: CASSLWPGVSGNTIYF
len: 12; d_gene: NA; v_gene: TRBV7-2; abundance: NA; j_gene: TRBJ1-5; CDR3nt: TGTGCCAGCAGCTACTCTCCGGGGCCCCAGCATTTT; CDR3aa: CASSYSPGPQHF
len: 12; d_gene: TRBD1; v_gene: TRBV19; abundance: NA; j_gene: TRBJ1-2; CDR3nt: TGTGCCTGCTCAGGGGGCTACTATGGCTACACCTTC; CDR3aa: CACSGGYYGYTF
len: 14; d_gene: NA; v_gene: TRBV7-9; abundance: NA; j_gene: TRBJ2-3; CDR3nt: TGTGCCAGCAGCTTAGGGACTAACACAGATACGCAGTATTTT; CDR3aa: CASSLGTNTDTQYF
len: 16; d_gene: TRBD2; v_gene: TRBV29-1; abundance: NA; j_gene: TRBJ2-2; CDR3nt: TGCAGCGTTCATCCTAGCGGGGGCCTAAACACCGGGGAGCTGTTTTTT; CDR3aa: CSVHPSGGLNTGELFF
len: 15; d_gene: TRBD1; v_gene: TRBV5-1; abundance: NA; j_gene: TRBJ1-1; CDR3nt: TGCGCCAGCCACAGGGGGAACTCGGTGATACCTGAAGCTTTCTTT; CDR3aa: CASHRGNSVIPEAFF
len: 15; d_gene: NA; v_gene: TRBV6-5; abundance: NA; j_gene: TRBJ1-6; CDR3nt: TGTGCCAGCAGTTACCGTGCGGGAGGTAATTCACCCCTCCACTTT; CDR3aa: CASSYRAGGNSPLHF
len: 13; d_gene: NA; v_gene: TRBV27; abundance: NA; j_gene: TRBJ2-3; CDR3nt: TGTGCCAGTACTGGACAGAACACAGATACGCAGTATTTT; CDR3aa: CASTGQNTDTQYF
len: 16; d_gene: TRBD2; v_gene: TRBV5-4; abundance: NA; j_gene: TRBJ2-5; CDR3nt: TGTGCCAGCGGAAGACTAGCGGGGGGGCCCCTGGAGACCCAGTACTTC; CDR3aa: CASGRLAGGPLETQYF
len: 14; d_gene: TRBD1; v_gene: TRBV6-1; abundance: NA; j_gene: TRBJ2-7; CDR3nt: TGTGCCAGCAGTGAAAGGACAGGGGGTCCTTCCCCCTACTTC; CDR3aa: CASSERTGGPSPYF
len: 16; d_gene: TRBD1; v_gene: TRBV5-6; abundance: once; j_gene: TRBJ2-7; CDR3nt: TGTGCCAGCAGCTTGGCCTCGGGACAGGGGTTCTACGAGCAGTACTTC; CDR3aa: CASSLASGQGFYEQYF
len: 14; d_gene: NA; v_gene: TRBV10-3; abundance: few; j_gene: TRBJ1-5; CDR3nt: TGTGCCATCAACCAACAGGGTCCCAATCAGCCCCAGCATTTT; CDR3aa: CAINQQGPNQPQHF
len: 16; d_gene: TRBD2; v_gene: TRBV3-1/TRBV3-2; abundance: NA; j_gene: TRBJ2-3; CDR3nt: TGTGCCAGCAGCCCCTCTAGCGGGGGTTTCCCAGATACGCAGTATTTT; CDR3aa: CASSPSSGGFPDTQYF
len: 15; d_gene: NA; v_gene: TRBV4-1; abundance: NA; j_gene: TRBJ2-5; CDR3nt: TGCGCCAGCAGCCAAAGGGGGACGGGCCAAGAGACCCAGTACTTC; CDR3aa: CASSQRGTGQETQYF